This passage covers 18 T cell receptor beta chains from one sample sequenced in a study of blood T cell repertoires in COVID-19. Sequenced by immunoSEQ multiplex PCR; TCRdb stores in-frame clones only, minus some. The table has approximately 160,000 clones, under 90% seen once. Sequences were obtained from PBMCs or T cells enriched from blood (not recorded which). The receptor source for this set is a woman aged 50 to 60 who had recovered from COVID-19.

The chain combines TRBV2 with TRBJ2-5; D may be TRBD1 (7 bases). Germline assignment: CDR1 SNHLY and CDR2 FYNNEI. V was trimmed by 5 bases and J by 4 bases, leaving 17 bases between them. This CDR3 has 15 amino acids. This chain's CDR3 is CASSTTRQGGETQYF. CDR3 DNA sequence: TGTGCCAGCAGTACTACCCGACAGGGAGGAGAGACCCAGTACTTC. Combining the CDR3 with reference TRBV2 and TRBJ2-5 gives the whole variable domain EPEVTQTPSHQVTQMGQEVILRCVPISNHLYFYWYRQILGQKVEFLVSFYNNEISEKSEIFDDQFSVERPDGSNFTLKIRSTKLEDSAMYFCASSTTRQGGETQYFGPGTRLLVL.

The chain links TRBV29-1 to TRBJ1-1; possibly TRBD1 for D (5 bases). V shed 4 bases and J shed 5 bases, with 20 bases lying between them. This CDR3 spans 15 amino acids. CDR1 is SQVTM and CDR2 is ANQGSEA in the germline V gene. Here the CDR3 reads CSVADTTGFWTEAFF. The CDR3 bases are TGCAGCGTTGCCGATACTACAGGTTTCTGGACTGAAGCTTTCTTT. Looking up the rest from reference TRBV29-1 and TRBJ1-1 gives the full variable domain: SAVISQKPSRDICQRGTSLTIQCQVDSQVTMMFWYRQQPGQSLTLIATANQGSEATYESGFVIDKFPISRPNLTFSTLTVSNMSPEDSSIYLCSVADTTGFWTEAFFGQGTRLTVV.

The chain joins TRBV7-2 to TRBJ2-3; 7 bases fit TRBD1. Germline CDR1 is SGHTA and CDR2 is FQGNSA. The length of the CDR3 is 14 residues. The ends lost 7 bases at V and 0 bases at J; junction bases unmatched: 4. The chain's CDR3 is CASNSGGSTDTQYF. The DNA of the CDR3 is TGTGCCAGCAACTCAGGGGGAAGCACAGATACGCAGTATTTT.

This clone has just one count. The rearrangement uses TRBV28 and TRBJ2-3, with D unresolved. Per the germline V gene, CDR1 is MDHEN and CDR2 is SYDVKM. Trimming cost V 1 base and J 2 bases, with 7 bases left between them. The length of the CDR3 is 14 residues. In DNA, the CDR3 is TGTGCCAGCAGTTTATCCTTTGTCACAGATACGCAGTATTTT. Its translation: CASSLSFVTDTQYF. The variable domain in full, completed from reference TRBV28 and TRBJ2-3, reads DVKVTQSSRYLVKRTGEKVFLECVQDMDHENMFWYRQDPGLGLRLIYFSYDVKMKEKGDIPEGYSVSREKKERFSLILESASTNQTSMYLCASSLSFVTDTQYFGPGTRLTVL.

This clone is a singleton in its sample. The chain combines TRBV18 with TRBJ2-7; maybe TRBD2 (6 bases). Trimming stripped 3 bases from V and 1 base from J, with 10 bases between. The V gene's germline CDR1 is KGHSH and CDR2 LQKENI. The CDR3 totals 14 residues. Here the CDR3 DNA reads TGTGCCAGCTCACCTGGGGGGATTTCCTACGAGCAGTACTTC. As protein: CASSPGGISYEQYF.

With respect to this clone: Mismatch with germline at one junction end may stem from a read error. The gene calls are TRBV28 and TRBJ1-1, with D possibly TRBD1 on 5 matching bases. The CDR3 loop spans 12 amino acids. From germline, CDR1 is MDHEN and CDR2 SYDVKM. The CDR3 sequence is CASSLNRQPSTF. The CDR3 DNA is TGTGCCAGCAGTTTAAATCGACAGCCTTCCACCTTT.

CDR3: CASSQDIPGQQGYGYTF. The DNA for the CDR3 is TGCGCCAGCAGCCAAGATATCCCGGGACAACAAGGCTATGGCTACACCTTC. V usage is TRBV4-3 and J usage is TRBJ1-2; the D gene is possibly TRBD1 (6 bases). Per germline, CDR1 LGHNA and CDR2 YSLEER. V dropped 0 bases and J dropped 4 bases, with 18 bases sitting between them. There are 17 residues in the CDR3.

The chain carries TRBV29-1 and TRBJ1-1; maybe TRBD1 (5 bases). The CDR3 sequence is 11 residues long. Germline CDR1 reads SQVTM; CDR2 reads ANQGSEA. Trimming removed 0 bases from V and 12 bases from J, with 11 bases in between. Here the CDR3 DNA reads TGCAGCGTTGAAGAGTCCAGGGTAACTTTCTTT. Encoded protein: CSVEESRVTFF.

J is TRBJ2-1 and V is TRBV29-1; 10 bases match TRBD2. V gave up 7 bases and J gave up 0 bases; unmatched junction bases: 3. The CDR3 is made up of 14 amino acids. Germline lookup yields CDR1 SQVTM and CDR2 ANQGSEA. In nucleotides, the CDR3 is TGCAGCGGAACTAGCGGGACCTCCTACAATGAGCAGTTCTTC. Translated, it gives CSGTSGTSYNEQFF.

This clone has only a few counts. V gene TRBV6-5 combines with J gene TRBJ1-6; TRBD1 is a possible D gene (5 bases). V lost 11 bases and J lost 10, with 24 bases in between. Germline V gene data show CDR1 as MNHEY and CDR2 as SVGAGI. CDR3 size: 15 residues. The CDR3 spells CASRGRGSIWSPLHF. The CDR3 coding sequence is TGTGCCTCGCGCGGGCGGGGGAGTATTTGGTCACCCCTCCACTTT.

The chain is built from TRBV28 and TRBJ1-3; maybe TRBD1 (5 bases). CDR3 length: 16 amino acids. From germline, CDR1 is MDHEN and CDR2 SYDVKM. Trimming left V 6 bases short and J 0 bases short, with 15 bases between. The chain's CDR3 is CASSSPTAHSGNTIYF. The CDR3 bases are TGTGCCAGCAGCTCGCCGACAGCACACTCTGGAAACACCATATATTTT. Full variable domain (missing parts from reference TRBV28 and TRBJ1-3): DVKVTQSSRYLVKRTGEKVFLECVQDMDHENMFWYRQDPGLGLRLIYFSYDVKMKEKGDIPEGYSVSREKKERFSLILESASTNQTSMYLCASSSPTAHSGNTIYFGEGSWLTVV.

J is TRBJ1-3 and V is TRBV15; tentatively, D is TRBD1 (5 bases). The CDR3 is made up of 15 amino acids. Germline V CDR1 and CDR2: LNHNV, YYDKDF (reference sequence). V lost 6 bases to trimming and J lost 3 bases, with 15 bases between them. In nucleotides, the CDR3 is TGTGCCACCAGGCTCTTCGGGGGAGGTGGAAACACCATATATTTT. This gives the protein CATRLFGGGGNTIYF.

The CDR3 DNA sequence: TGTGCCAGCAGAACTCTCCGGGACAGGATGTACGAGCAGTACTTC. Protein product: CASRTLRDRMYEQYF. This rearrangement joins TRBV5-5 to TRBJ2-7; the match to TRBD1 covers 8 bases. Germline loops: CDR1 SGHKS, CDR2 YYEKEE (reference sequence). The length of the CDR3 is 15 residues. Trimming took 5 bases from V and 4 from J; bases not matched to a gene: 11.

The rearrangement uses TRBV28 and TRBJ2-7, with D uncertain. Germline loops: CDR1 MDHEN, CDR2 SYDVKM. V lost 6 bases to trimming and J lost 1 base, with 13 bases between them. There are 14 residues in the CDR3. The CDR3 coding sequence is TGTGCCAGCAGCCACAGTCTCCAATCCTACGAGCAGTACTTC. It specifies CASSHSLQSYEQYF.

DNA of the CDR3: TGTGCCAGCAGTTTACAGGGTACTGAAGCTTTCTTT. Translated, it gives CASSLQGTEAFF. This chain uses TRBV28 with TRBJ1-1; D is possibly TRBD1 (5 bases). From germline, CDR1 is MDHEN and CDR2 SYDVKM. The CDR3 has 12 amino acids. Trimming took 2 bases from V and 5 from J, leaving 6 bases between them.

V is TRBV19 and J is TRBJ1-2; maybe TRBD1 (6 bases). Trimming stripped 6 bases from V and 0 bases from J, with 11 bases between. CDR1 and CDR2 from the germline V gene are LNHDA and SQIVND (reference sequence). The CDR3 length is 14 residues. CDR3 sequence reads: CASRGRGSNYGYTF. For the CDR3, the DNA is TGTGCCAGTAGGGGCAGGGGCTCTAACTATGGCTACACCTTC.

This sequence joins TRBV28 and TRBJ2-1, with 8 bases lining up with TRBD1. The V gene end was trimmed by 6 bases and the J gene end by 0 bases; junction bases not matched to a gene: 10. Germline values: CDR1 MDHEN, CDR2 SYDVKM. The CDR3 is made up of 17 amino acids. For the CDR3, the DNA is TGTGCCAGCAGCCGCCGCCCGCAGGGGGCCTCCTACAATGAGCAGTTCTTC. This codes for CASSRRPQGASYNEQFF.

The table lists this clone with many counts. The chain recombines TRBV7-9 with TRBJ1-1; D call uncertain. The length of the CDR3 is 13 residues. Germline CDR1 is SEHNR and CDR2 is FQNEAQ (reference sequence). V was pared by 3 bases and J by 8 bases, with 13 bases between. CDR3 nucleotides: TGTGCCAGCAGCTTCCCTCCGGCACAGGAAGCTTTCTTT. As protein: CASSFPPAQEAFF.